This TCR beta chain is drawn from a study of neurological immune-mediated disorders (dated by TCRdb to 2018 to 2020). Regarding the research as a whole: Of the approximately 34 multiple sclerosis patients, approximately 31 had relapsing-remitting MS and 3 had secondary progressive MS. The cohort was made up of 68 subjects, consisting of some 15 HAM/TSP patients, 34 multiple sclerosis patients and around 20 healthy controls. Alongside PBMC samples, the set of more than 80 TCR-beta libraries contained longitudinal samples, technical triplicates, and paired CD4+ and CD8+ T-cell subsets that had been sorted. The study compared peripheral blood TCR-beta repertoires of HTLV-I-associated myelopathy (HAM/TSP) patients, multiple sclerosis patients and healthy controls using UMI-based sequencing.

The germline V gene (reference sequence) specifies SEHNR as CDR1 and FQNEAQ as CDR2. The CDR3 runs 16 residues from the cysteine to the phenylalanine. The kept DNA is CDR3 alone, 48 bases in frame from the first base. The V and J ends are trimmed by 5 bases and 0 bases, leaving 14 bases between them. A word on this clonotype: The antigen it binds to is not known. Within one base of it there is no much larger clone, and no base qualities were kept.

The paper's findings and limits, for the study overall: Expanded clones from different subjects shared no identical CDR3 amino acid sequences, which suggests that TCR-beta repertoires were private in all groups. No association of the MS cluster with clinical or MRI features was observed, and the need for larger cohorts was stated by the authors. TCR clonal expansion was highest in HAM/TSP patients and lowest in MS patients, with MS patients falling below even healthy controls. Phylogenetic analysis grouped repertoires from 18 of 34 MS patients into a cluster of related CDR3 sequences, suggesting a possible repertoire-level signature.

To synthesize cDNA, template-switch 5'RACE was performed with a primer carrying a 10-nucleotide random unique molecular identifier so that each TCR transcript was tagged. Every sequencing run covered 15-18 subjects and yielded more than 180 million TCR-beta sequences. Total RNA was extracted with the RNeasy kit. The KAPA Real-time Library Amplification kit was used to amplify TCR-beta VDJ regions with primers targeting the TCR constant region and the 5'RACE anchor. Sample indexes and Illumina adaptors were added in a first PCR, after which library yield was increased in a second PCR. The roughly 650 bp TCR product was size-selected on a 2% E-gel SizeSelection system after Ampure bead purification. Before pooling, library quality was assessed on a Bioanalyzer, concentration was determined with Qubit, and library quantification was performed with the Kapa Library Quantification kit. Libraries were sequenced paired-end 2 x 150 bp on an Illumina HiSeq 2500. To increase sequence diversity, roughly 24-31% phiX was spiked into each library pool. The authors processed their data as follows. Quality-filtered reads were processed with the UMI-based MiGEC pipeline, and over 80% of raw TCR sequences were removed by the MiGEC pipeline during error correction. VDJ genes were aligned to IMGT germline references, and clonotypes were defined by unique CDR3 amino acid sequence plus V-J genes. Clonal expansion, Shannon diversity and CDR3 relatedness (CalcPairwiseDistances, ClusterSamples) were evaluated with VDJtools, and phylogenetic trees were built with CLCbio workbench. Using coefficient-of-variation modelling across technical triplicates, the study counted a clone as expanded if it had at least 8 unique UMIs. TCRdb's own reprocessing of the public reads used fastp at Q25 and MiXCR and kept productive beta chains. For every CDR3 protein sequence, its rows merge into one entry that carries the most common genes and DNA. It is TCRdb's table, rather than the study itself, that gives the V and J calls and clone size. The sample profile shows around 61,000 distinct CDR3 sequences; roughly 4.9% of them were found once. Approximately 5.6% of the sample goes to the ten largest clones.

For unsorted PBMC libraries, 2 million PBMCs were used after storage in RNAlater at -80 degrees C until RNA extraction. Multiple sclerosis patients were enrolled in a US clinical protocol under which disease progression was evaluated by magnetic resonance imaging. Peripheral blood was subjected to Ficoll-Hypaque density gradient centrifugation to isolate PBMCs, which were then cryopreserved in liquid nitrogen. This receptor was identified in a human donor with multiple sclerosis. The donor label of this sample is uncertain. Sequences were obtained from PBMCs. In this chain, TRBV7-9 is recombined with TRBJ2-1, with the identity of the D gene unclear. In nucleotide form, the sequence is TGTGCCAGCAGCCCGGACCACCATAACTCCTACAATGAGCAGTTCTTC. This codes for CASSPDHHNSYNEQFF.